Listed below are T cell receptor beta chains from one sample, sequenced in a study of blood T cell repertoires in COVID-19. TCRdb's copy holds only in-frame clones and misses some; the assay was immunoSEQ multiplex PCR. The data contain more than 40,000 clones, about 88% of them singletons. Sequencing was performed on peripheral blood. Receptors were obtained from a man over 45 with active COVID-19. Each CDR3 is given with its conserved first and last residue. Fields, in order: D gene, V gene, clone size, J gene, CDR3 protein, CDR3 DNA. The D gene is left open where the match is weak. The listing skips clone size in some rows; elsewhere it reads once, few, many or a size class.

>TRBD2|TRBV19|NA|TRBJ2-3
CASSPRTSGVTDTQYF
TGTGCCAGTAGTCCCCGGACTAGCGGGGTCACAGATACGCAGTATTTT
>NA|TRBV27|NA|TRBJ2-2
CASSFWSGGPGELFF
TGTGCCAGCAGTTTTTGGTCAGGGGGGCCCGGGGAGCTGTTTTTT
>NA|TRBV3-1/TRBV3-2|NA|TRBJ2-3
CASSFSGTDTQYF
TGTGCCAGCAGTTTTAGCGGCACAGATACGCAGTATTTT
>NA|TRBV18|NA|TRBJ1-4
CASSRSRQGGNEKLFF
TGTGCCAGCTCACGTTCCCGCCAGGGTGGGAATGAAAAACTGTTTTTT
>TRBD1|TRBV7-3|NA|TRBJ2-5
CASKTGGWGIVIETQYF
TGTGCCAGCAAGACAGGGGGCTGGGGTATTGTCATAGAGACCCAGTACTTC
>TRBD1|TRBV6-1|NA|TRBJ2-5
CASSEAWTGGKKTQYF
TGTGCCAGCAGTGAAGCGTGGACAGGGGGAAAAAAGACCCAGTACTTC
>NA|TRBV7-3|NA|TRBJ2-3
CASSLTAGATNTQYF
TGTGCCAGCAGCTTAACGGCAGGGGCCACAAATACGCAGTATTTT
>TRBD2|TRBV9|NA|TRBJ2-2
CASSVGGGDTGELFF
TGTGCCAGCAGCGTAGGCGGGGGGGATACCGGGGAGCTGTTTTTT
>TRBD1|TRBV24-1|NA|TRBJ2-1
CATSDHDRANEQFF
TGTGCCACCAGTGATCATGACAGGGCCAATGAGCAGTTCTTC
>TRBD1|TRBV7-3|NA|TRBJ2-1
CASSLEPGTGNEQFF
TGTGCCAGCAGCTTAGAGCCCGGGACAGGCAATGAGCAGTTCTTC
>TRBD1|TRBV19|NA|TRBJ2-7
CATLIKGQGVSEQYF
TGTGCCACTCTGATAAAGGGACAGGGGGTTAGCGAGCAGTACTTC
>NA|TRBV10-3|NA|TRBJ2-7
CAIRPGDSYEQYF
TGTGCCATCAGGCCAGGGGACTCCTACGAGCAGTACTTC
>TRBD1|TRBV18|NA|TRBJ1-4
CASSPTGTGGEKLFF
TGTGCCAGCTCACCGACCGGGACAGGCGGGGAAAAACTGTTTTTT
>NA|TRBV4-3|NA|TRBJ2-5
CASSQDRETGQETQYF
TGCGCCAGCAGCCAAGATAGGGAGACAGGTCAAGAGACCCAGTACTTC
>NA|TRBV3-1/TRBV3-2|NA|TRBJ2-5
CASSPQPAAGTQYF
TGTGCCAGCAGCCCTCAGCCGGCGGCGGGGACCCAGTACTTC
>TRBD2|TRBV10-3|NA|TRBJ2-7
CAISESREVSYEQYF
TGTGCCATCAGTGAGTCACGGGAGGTCTCCTACGAGCAGTACTTC
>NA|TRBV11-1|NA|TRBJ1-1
CASSLQVNTEAFF
TGTGCCAGCAGCTTACAGGTTAACACTGAAGCTTTCTTT
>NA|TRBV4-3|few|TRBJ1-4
CASSQVSQTSSTNEKLFF
TGCGCCAGCAGCCAAGTGTCTCAAACTTCGTCAACTAATGAAAAACTGTTTTTT
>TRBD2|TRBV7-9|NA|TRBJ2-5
CASSLDGRAVETQYF
TGTGCCAGCAGCTTAGACGGGAGGGCCGTCGAGACCCAGTACTTC
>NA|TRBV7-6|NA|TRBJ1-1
CASSLILGAGTEAFF
TGTGCCAGCAGCTTAATTCTGGGGGCCGGCACTGAAGCTTTCTTT
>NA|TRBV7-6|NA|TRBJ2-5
CASSLRGGLQETQYF
TGTGCCAGCAGCCTAAGGGGGGGACTACAAGAGACCCAGTACTTC
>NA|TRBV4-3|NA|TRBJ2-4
CASSQNTIRSGLKNIQYF
TGCGCCAGCAGCCAAAATACGATTCGCTCGGGACTCAAAAACATTCAGTACTTC
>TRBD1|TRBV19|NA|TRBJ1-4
CATQRPGQGENEKLFF
TGTGCCACTCAACGCCCAGGACAGGGAGAAAATGAAAAACTGTTTTTT
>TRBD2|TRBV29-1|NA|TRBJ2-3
CSVKRTSGFTDTQYF
TGCAGCGTTAAACGGACTAGCGGATTCACAGATACGCAGTATTTT
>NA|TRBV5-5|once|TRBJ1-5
CASSLYLGRGNQPQHF
TGTGCCAGCAGCTTGTATCTAGGCAGGGGCAATCAGCCCCAGCATTTT
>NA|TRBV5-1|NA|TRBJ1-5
CASSLGGEPGNQPQHF
TGCGCCAGCAGCCTCGGGGGGGAGCCCGGCAATCAGCCCCAGCATTTT
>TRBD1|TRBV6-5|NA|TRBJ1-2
CASSYVGQRQQGYTF
TGTGCCAGCAGTTACGTGGGACAGAGACAACAGGGCTACACCTTC
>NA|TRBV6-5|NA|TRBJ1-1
CASSYKHHANTEAFF
TGTGCCAGCAGTTACAAACACCACGCGAACACTGAAGCTTTCTTT
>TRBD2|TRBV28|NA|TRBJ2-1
CASSVAGGKRNEQFF
TGTGCCAGCAGTGTAGCGGGAGGGAAGAGGAATGAGCAGTTCTTC
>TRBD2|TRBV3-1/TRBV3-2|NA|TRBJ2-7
CASSQDLGGGPAYEQYF
TGTGCCAGCAGCCAAGATCTAGGCGGGGGGCCGGCCTACGAGCAGTACTTC
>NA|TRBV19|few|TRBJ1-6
CASNRQVNSPLHF
TGTGCCAGTAACAGACAGGTCAATTCACCCCTCCACTTT
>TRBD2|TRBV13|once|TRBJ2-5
CASSLGLAGGQETQYF
TGTGCCAGCAGCTTAGGCCTAGCGGGGGGGCAAGAGACCCAGTACTTC
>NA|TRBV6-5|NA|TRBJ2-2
CASRLAIRTGELFF
TGTGCCAGCCGGCTAGCCATCAGGACCGGGGAGCTGTTTTTT